This T cell receptor (beta chain) emerged from a study of control samples from healthy donors and cancer patients (dated by TCRdb to the early 2020s). From the cysteine through the phenylalanine, the CDR3 covers 15 amino acids. The sequence is cut down to CDR3 DNA, 45 bases in frame from base 1. Per the germline V gene (reference sequence), MNHEY is the CDR1 and SMNVEV is the CDR2. The junction shows trimming of 0 bases on V and 3 bases on J, plus 8 bases between the germline ends. Library method: the immunoSEQ multiplex PCR assay. What TCRdb holds here is the immuneACCESS table cut down to in-frame rearrangements. Part of the clones is not present; checked against another copy, under half of the missing clones reflect an unresolved V gene, and the others are unexplained. In this sample the table shows 180,000 or so clones, roughly 93% of which occur a single time. Roughly 4% of the sample belongs to the ten largest clones.

Comment on this clone: Its cognate antigen has yet to be identified. Per-base quality was not reported, and no clone a single base away is much larger than it.

The sequence was collected from a woman in her sixties or seventies in good health. Input material: blood. The chain was built from TRBV27 and TRBJ2-2; the D gene cannot be named for sure. The CDR3 loop reads CASSLSRPDTGELFF. The DNA is as follows: TGTGCCAGCAGTTTATCCAGGCCAGACACCGGGGAGCTGTTTTTT.